The TCR beta chain under discussion was sequenced for a study of T-cell memory formation after mild COVID-19. Study-wide findings and caveats: Contracting clones, day 15 to 85, had balanced CD4/CD8, and later expanders favored CD4+. Prior to infection, memory already included some responding clones, suggesting cross-reactive memory joined. What remained unconfirmed was the SARS-CoV-2 specificity of second-wave clones peaking on day 37.

Per the germline V gene, CDR1 is SEHNR and CDR2 is FQNEAQ (reference sequence). V was pared by 5 bases and J by 3 bases, with 16 bases between. The CDR3 runs 15 residues. Concerning this clonotype itself: Its target is unknown.

TCRdb recomputed calls from the 5' RACE reads with MiXCR, one row per CDR3 protein. The sample records roughly 200,000 distinct CDR3 sequences, approximately 16% being singletons. The J gene is TRBJ2-5, the V gene TRBV7-9; no reliable D call. The specimen was PBMCs or a T cell subset sorted from them (not recorded which). The TCR originated in an adult woman who had mild COVID-19 (a few samples of this study predate the infection). Cell type and time point are not known. CDR3 DNA: TGTGCCAGCAGCATCCTACTGGTTACTGAAGAGACCCAGTACTTC. It specifies CASSILLVTEETQYF.